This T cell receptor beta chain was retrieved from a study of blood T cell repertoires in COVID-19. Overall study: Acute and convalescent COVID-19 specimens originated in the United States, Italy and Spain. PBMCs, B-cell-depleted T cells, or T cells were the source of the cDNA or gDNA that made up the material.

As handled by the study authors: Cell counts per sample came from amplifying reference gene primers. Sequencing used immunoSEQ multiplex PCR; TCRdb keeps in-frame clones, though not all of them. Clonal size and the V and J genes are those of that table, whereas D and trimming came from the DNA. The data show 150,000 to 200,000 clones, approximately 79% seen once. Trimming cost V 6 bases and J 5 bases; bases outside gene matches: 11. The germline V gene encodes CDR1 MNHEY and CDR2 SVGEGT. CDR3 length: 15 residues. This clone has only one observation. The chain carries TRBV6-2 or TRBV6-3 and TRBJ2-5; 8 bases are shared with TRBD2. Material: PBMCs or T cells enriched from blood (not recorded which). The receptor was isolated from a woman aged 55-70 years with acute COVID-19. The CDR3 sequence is CASSFTSGKWETQYF. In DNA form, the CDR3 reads TGTGCCAGCAGCTTTACTAGCGGTAAATGGGAGACCCAGTACTTC.